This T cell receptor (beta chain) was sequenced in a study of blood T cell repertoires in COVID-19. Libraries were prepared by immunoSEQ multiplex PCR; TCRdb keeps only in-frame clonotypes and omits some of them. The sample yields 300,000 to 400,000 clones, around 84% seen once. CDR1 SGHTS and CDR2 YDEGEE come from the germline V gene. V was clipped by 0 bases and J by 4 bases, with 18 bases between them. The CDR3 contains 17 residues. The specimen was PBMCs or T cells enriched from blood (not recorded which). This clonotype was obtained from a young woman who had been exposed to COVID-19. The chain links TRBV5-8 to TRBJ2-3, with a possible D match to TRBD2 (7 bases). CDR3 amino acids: CASSLATGGPWADTQYF. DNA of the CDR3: TGTGCCAGCAGCTTGGCCACCGGGGGGCCCTGGGCAGATACGCAGTATTTT.